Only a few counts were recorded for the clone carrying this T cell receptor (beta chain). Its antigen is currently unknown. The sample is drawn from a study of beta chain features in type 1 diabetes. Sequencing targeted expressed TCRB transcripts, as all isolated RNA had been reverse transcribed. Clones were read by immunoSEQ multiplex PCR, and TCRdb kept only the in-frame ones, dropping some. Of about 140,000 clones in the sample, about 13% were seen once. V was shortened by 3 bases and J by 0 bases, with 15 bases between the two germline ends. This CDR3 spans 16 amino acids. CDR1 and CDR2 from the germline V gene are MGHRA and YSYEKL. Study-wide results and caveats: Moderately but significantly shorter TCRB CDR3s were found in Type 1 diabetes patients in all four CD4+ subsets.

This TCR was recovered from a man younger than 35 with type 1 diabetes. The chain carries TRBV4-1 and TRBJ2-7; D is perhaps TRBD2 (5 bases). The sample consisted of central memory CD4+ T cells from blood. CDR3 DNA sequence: TGCGCCAGCAGCCAGGGAGTTCAATTTAACTCCTACGAGCAGTACTTC. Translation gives CASSQGVQFNSYEQYF.